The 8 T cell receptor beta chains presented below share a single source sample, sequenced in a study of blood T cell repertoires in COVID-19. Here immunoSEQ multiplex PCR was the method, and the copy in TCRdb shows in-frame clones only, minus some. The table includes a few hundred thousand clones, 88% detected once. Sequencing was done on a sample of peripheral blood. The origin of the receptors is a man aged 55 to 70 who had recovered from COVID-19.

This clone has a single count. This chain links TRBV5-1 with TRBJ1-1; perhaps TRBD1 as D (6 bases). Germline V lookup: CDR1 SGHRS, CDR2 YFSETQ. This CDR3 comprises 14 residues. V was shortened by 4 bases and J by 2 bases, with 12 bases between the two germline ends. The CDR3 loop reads CASSPGQINTEAFF. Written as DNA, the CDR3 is TGCGCCAGCAGCCCCGGACAGATAAACACTGAAGCTTTCTTT.

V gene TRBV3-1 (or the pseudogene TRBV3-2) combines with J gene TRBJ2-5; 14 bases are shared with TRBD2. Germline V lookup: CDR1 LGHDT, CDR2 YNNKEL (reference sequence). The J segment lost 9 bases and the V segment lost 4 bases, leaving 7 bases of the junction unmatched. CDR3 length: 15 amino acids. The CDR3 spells CASSLTSGGERAQYF. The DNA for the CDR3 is TGTGCCAGCAGCCTGACTAGCGGGGGGGAGAGGGCCCAGTACTTC.

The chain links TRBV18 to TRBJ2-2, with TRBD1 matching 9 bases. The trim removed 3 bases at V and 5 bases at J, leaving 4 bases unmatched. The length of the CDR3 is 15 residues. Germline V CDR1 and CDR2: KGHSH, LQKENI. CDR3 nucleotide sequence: TGTGCCAGCTCACCTTCGACAGGGGGTACCGGGGAGCTGTTTTTT. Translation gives CASSPSTGGTGELFF.

CDR3 protein: CASSHSGGRGRSTDTQYF. The CDR3 DNA is TGTGCCAGCAGTCATAGCGGGGGGCGGGGCCGCAGCACAGATACGCAGTATTTT. V usage is TRBV7-9 and J usage is TRBJ2-3; 10 nucleotides line up with TRBD2. V was clipped by 6 bases and J by 0 bases; unmatched bases: 12. Germline CDR1 reads SEHNR; CDR2 reads FQNEAQ (reference sequence). The CDR3 length is 18 residues.

CDR3 sequence (DNA): TGTGCCAGCAGTTACGGGCGGGGGCCGGAAGATACGCAGTATTTT. Its protein product is CASSYGRGPEDTQYF. V and J are TRBV6-6 and TRBJ2-3, with a weak D call TRBD2 (7 bases). Looked up from germline, CDR1 is MNHNY and CDR2 is SVGAGI (reference sequence). V lost 2 bases to trimming and J lost 5 bases, with 14 bases between them. The CDR3 length is 15 residues.

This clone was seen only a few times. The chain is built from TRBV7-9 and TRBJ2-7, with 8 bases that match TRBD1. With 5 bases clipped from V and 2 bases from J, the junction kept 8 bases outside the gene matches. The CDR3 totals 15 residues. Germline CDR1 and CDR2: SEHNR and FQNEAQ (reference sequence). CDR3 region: CASSPWTGSAYEQYF. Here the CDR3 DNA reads TGTGCCAGCAGCCCTTGGACAGGGTCCGCCTACGAGCAGTACTTC.

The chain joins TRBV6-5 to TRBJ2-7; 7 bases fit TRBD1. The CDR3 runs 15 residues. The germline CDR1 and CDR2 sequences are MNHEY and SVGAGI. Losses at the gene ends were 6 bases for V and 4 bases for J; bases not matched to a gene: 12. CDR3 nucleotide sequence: TGTGCCAGCAGGAGGACGGGCGACAGGGTGTACGAGCAGTACTTC. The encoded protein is CASRRTGDRVYEQYF.

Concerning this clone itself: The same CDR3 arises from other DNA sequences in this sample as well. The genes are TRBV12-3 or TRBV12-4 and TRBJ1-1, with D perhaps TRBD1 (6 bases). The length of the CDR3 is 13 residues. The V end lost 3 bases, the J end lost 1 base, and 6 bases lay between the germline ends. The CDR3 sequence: CASSLTGNTEAFF. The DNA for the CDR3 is TGTGCCAGCAGTTTGACAGGGAACACTGAAGCTTTCTTT.